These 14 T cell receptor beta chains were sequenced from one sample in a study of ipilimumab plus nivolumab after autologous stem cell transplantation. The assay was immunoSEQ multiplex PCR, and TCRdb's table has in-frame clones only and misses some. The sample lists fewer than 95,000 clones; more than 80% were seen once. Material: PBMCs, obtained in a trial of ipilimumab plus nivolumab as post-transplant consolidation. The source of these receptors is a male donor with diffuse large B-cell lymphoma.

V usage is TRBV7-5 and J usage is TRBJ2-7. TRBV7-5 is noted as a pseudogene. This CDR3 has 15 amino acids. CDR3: CVRSLKSRRSYEQYF. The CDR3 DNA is TGTGTCAGAAGCTTAAAGTCTCGGCGCAGCTACGAGCAGTACTTC.

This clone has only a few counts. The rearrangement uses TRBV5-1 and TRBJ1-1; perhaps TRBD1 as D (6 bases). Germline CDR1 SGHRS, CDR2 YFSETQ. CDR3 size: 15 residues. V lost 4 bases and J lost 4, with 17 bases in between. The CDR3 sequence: CASSDHTTGSTEAFF. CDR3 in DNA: TGCGCCAGCAGCGATCACACCACAGGGTCCACTGAAGCTTTCTTT.

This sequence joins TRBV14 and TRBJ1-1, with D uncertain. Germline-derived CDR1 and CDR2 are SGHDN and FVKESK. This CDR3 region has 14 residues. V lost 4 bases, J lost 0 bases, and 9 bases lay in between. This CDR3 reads CASSLLGMNTEAFF. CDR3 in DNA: TGTGCCAGCAGCCTTCTGGGGATGAACACTGAAGCTTTCTTT. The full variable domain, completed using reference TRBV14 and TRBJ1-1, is EAGVTQFPSHSVIEKGQTVTLRCDPISGHDNLYWYRRVMGKEIKFLLHFVKESKQDESGMPNNRFLAERTGGTYSTLKVQPAELEDSGVYFCASSLLGMNTEAFFGQGTRLTVV.

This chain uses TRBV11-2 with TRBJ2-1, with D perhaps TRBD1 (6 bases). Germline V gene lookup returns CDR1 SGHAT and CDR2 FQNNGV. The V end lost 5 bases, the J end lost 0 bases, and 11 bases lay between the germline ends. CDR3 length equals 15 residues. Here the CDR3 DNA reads TGTGCCAGCAGCACCGTAGGGGGCTCCTACAATGAGCAGTTCTTC. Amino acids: CASSTVGGSYNEQFF.

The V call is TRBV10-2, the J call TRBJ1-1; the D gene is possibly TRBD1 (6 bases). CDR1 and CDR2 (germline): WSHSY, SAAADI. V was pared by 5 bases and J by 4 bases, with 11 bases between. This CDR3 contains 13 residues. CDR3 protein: CASSLGASTEAFF. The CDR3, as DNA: TGCGCCAGCAGTTTGGGGGCGAGCACTGAAGCTTTCTTT.

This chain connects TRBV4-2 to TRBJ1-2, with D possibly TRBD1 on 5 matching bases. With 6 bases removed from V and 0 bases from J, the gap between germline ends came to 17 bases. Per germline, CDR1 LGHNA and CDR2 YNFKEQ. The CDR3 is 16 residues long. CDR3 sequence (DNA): TGTGCCAGCAGTCCTTTTGTGGGGGGAGCTAACTATGGCTACACCTTC. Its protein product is CASSPFVGGANYGYTF.

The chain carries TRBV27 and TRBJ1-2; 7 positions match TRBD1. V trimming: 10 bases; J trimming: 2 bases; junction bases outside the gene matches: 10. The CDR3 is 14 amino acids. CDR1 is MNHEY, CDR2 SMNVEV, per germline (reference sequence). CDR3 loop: CATRGRGRNYGYTF. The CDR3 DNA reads TGTGCCACGAGAGGGAGGGGGCGGAACTATGGCTACACCTTC.

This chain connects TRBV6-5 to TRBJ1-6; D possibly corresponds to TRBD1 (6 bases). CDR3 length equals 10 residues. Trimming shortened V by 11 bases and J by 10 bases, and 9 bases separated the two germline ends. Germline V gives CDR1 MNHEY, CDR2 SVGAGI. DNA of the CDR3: TGTGCCGAGGGGGAGTCACCCCTCCACTTT. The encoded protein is CAEGESPLHF.

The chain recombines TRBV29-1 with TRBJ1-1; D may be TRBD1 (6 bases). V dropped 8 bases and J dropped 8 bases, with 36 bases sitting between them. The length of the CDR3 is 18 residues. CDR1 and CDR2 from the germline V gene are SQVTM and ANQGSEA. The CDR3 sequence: CSPTLQGITRGEEWEAFF. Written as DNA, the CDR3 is TGCAGCCCCACGCTGCAGGGAATCACTAGGGGGGAGGAATGGGAAGCTTTCTTT.

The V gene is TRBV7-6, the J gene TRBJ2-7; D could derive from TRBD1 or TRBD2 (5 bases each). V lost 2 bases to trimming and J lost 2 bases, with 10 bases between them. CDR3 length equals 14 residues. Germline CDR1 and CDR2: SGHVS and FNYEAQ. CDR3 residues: CASSLRMGAYEQYF. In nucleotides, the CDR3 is TGTGCCAGCAGCTTAAGGATGGGGGCCTACGAGCAGTACTTC.

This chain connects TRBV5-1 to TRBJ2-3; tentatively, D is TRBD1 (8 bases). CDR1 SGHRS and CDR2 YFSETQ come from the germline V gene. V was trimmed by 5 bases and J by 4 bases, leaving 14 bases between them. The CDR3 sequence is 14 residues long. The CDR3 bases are TGCGCCAGCAGACGGACAGGGAGGGCAGATACGCAGTATTTT. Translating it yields CASRRTGRADTQYF.

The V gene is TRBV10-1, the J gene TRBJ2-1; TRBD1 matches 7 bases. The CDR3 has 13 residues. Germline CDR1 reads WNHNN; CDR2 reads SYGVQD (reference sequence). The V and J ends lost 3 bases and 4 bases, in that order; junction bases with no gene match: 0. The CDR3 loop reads CASSEQGYNEQFF. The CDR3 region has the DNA TGCGCCAGCAGTGAACAGGGGTACAATGAGCAGTTCTTC.

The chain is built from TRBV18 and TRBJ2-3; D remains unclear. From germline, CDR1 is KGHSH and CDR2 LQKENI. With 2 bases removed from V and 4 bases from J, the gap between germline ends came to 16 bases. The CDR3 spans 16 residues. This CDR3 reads CASSPTVRKGADTQYF. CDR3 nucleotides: TGTGCCAGCTCACCAACGGTCAGGAAGGGCGCAGATACGCAGTATTTT.

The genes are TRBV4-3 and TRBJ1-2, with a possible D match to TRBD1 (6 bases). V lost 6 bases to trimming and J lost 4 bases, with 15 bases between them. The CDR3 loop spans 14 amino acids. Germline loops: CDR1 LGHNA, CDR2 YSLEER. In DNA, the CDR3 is TGCGCCAGCAGATATAACAGGGATCCCTATGGCTACACCTTC. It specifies CASRYNRDPYGYTF.